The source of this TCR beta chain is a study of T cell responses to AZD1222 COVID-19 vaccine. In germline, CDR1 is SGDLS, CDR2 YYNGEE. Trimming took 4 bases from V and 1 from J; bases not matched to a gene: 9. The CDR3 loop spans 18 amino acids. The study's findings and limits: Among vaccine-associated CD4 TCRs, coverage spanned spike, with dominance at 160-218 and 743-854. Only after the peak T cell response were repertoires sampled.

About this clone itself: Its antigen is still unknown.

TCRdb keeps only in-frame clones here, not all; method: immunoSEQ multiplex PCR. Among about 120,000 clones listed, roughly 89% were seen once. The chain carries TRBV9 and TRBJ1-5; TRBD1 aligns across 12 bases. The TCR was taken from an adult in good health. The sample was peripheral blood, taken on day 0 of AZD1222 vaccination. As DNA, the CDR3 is TGTGCCAGCAGCAGGTCGGGACAGGGGGCGGGGAGCAATCAGCCCCAGCATTTT. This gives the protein CASSRSGQGAGSNQPQHF.